Below are 6 T cell receptor beta chains sequenced from a single sample in a study of blood T cell repertoires in COVID-19. Assay: immunoSEQ multiplex PCR; the TCRdb copy retains only in-frame clones and omits some. The sample comprises roughly 13,000 clones, around 87% of which are singletons, and roughly 2.9% rests with the top ten. Material: peripheral blood. Every receptor here comes from a human donor in a cohort sampled during active COVID-19.

The chain joins TRBV6-5 to TRBJ1-1; 10 nucleotides match TRBD1. The V gene end was trimmed by 4 bases and the J gene end by 0 bases; junction bases not matched to a gene: 5. Germline lookup yields CDR1 MNHEY and CDR2 SVGAGI. The CDR3 sequence is 16 residues long. The CDR3 reads CASSFRQGALNTEAFF. The CDR3 DNA is TGTGCCAGCAGTTTCAGACAGGGGGCTCTGAACACTGAAGCTTTCTTT.

V gene TRBV9 combines with J gene TRBJ2-2; D gene uncertain. V gave up 4 bases and J gave up 0 bases, with 16 bases separating them. Germline lookup yields CDR1 SGDLS and CDR2 YYNGEE. This CDR3 is 17 amino acids long. CDR3: CASSPLGPHANTGELFF. The CDR3, as DNA: TGTGCCAGCAGCCCTCTAGGTCCGCACGCGAACACCGGGGAGCTGTTTTTT.

Only one count was recorded for this clone. The rearrangement links TRBV14 to TRBJ2-3; D remains ambiguous. V was pared by 0 bases and J by 1 base, with 8 bases between. Per the germline V gene, CDR1 is SGHDN and CDR2 is FVKESK. This CDR3 has 15 residues. Here the CDR3 DNA reads TGTGCCAGCAGCCAAGATCTCCAGGGCACAGATACGCAGTATTTT. This sequence encodes CASSQDLQGTDTQYF.

This rearrangement joins TRBV27 to TRBJ2-5; 9 nucleotides line up with TRBD1. Germline-derived CDR1 and CDR2 are MNHEY and SMNVEV (reference sequence). This CDR3 has 14 residues. The ends lost 6 bases at V and 6 bases at J; junction bases unmatched: 8. As DNA, the CDR3 is TGTGCCAGCAGCCCCCAGGGACAGGGCCAGACCCAGTACTTC. It yields the protein CASSPQGQGQTQYF.

The chain couples TRBV6-4 to TRBJ2-6; 7 bases match TRBD1. This CDR3 comprises 18 residues. Germline V gene lookup returns CDR1 MRHNA and CDR2 SNTAGT. Trimming cost V 6 bases and J 0 bases; bases outside gene matches: 11. The CDR3 region is CASSATGISISGANVLTF. CDR3 coding DNA: TGTGCCAGCAGCGCGACAGGGATTAGTATCTCTGGGGCCAACGTCCTGACTTTC.

The chain links TRBV6-2 or TRBV6-3 to TRBJ2-1, with 10 bases lining up with TRBD2. Germline trimming cut 5 bases from V and 10 bases from J; bases unmatched to any gene: 5. Germline CDR1 and CDR2: MNHEY and SVGEGT. This CDR3 is built from 13 residues. In nucleotides, the CDR3 is TGTGCCAGCAGTCTAGCGGGAGTACGGGAGCAGTTCTTC. It translates to CASSLAGVREQFF.